What follows describes a single TCR beta chain. Each participant's cohort was designated according to participant-reported clinical history. Each recovered donor of Cohort 3 presented with two negative PCRs, clearance, or symptom resolution. Original analysis: Researchers report that nucleated cell counts were estimated from reference gene primer amplification. Method: immunoSEQ multiplex PCR; TCRdb's copy keeps in-frame clones and lacks some. Clonal size and the V and J genes are those of that table, whereas D and trimming came from the DNA. The table has 140,000 or so clones, around 83% seen once. The V gene's germline CDR1 is SEHNR and CDR2 FQNEAQ (reference sequence). Trimming removed 1 base from V and 2 bases from J; junction bases left unmatched: 6. CDR3 size: 17 residues. This specimen comes from a study of blood T cell repertoires in COVID-19. Study as a whole: The study drew acute and convalescent COVID-19 samples from the United States, Italy and Spain.

The chain couples TRBV7-9 to TRBJ1-4; 8 bases agree with TRBD1. Sequencing was carried out using PBMCs or T cells enriched from blood (not recorded which). This TCR was recovered from a man aged 50 to 60 who had recovered from COVID-19. CDR3 residues: CASSLGAGGATNEKLFF. CDR3 nucleotide sequence: TGTGCCAGCAGCTTAGGGGCAGGGGGCGCGACTAATGAAAAACTGTTTTTT.